The 12 T cell receptor beta chains below come from one sample, sequenced in a study of T cell responses to AZD1222 COVID-19 vaccine. Only in-frame clones appear in the TCRdb table, and some are missing; sequencing was by immunoSEQ multiplex PCR. The sample holds 67,000 or so clones; roughly 84% are singletons and the top ten take roughly 9.8%. This specimen was peripheral blood, taken on day 0 of AZD1222 vaccination. The source of these receptors is an adult in good health.

This rearrangement joins TRBV14 to TRBJ1-1; TRBD1 matches at 8 bases. V lost 4 bases to trimming and J lost 1 base; unmatched junction nucleotides: 8. Per germline, CDR1 SGHDN and CDR2 FVKESK. The CDR3 is made up of 16 amino acids. CDR3 bases: TGTGCCAGCAGCCGATGGACAGGGTCCGGGAACACTGAAGCTTTCTTT. Translating it yields CASSRWTGSGNTEAFF.

The chain carries TRBV6-5 and TRBJ2-7; a possible D gene is TRBD2 (6 bases). This CDR3 is built from 14 residues. Germline loops: CDR1 MNHEY, CDR2 SVGAGI. Trimming left V 7 bases short and J 4 bases short, with 17 bases between. The chain's CDR3 is CASTESLATYEQYF. CDR3 bases: TGTGCCAGCACCGAAAGCCTAGCGACTTACGAGCAGTACTTC.

This clone was seen a handful of times. V usage is TRBV6-2 or TRBV6-3 and J usage is TRBJ2-1, with D maybe TRBD2 (6 bases). Germline V gene sequence: CDR1 MNHEY, CDR2 SVGEGT. V shed 6 bases and J shed 15 bases, with 18 bases lying between them. This CDR3 comprises 12 residues. The CDR3: CASSYDTRRGFF. The CDR3 DNA is TGTGCCAGCAGCTATGACACGCGGAGGGGGTTCTTC.

The chain combines TRBV7-6 with TRBJ2-3; TRBD1 matches at 9 bases. Germline CDR1 SGHVS, CDR2 FNYEAQ. V lost 1 base, J lost 8 bases, and 10 bases stayed unmatched. The CDR3 is 16 residues long. CDR3 DNA sequence: TGTGCCAGCAGCTTAGAGACAGGGGGTAGGCTAGGTACGCAGTATTTT. Translation gives CASSLETGGRLGTQYF.

The chain links TRBV5-1 to TRBJ2-7; no clear D gene. This CDR3 is built from 12 residues. Trimming removed 5 bases at V and 0 bases at J, with 6 bases between. Looked up from germline, CDR1 is SGHRS and CDR2 is YFSETQ. CDR3 amino acids: CASRSSSYEQYF. The CDR3 bases are TGCGCCAGCAGGTCGAGCTCCTACGAGCAGTACTTC.

The V and J genes are TRBV14 and TRBJ2-2; tentative D call: TRBD1 (5 bases). The V end lost 4 bases, the J end lost 4 bases, and 10 bases lay between the germline ends. The CDR3 is 14 amino acids. CDR1 is SGHDN, CDR2 FVKESK, per germline. CDR3 amino acids: CASSPLGLTGELFF. The DNA for the CDR3 is TGTGCCAGCAGCCCCCTGGGGCTCACCGGGGAGCTGTTTTTT.

The V call is TRBV5-6, the J call TRBJ1-5; D remains ambiguous. The CDR3 sequence is 12 residues long. The V end lost 3 bases, the J end lost 6 bases, and 7 bases lay between the germline ends. From germline, CDR1 is SGHDT and CDR2 YYEEEE. The CDR3 DNA reads TGTGCCAGCAGCTCTTGGGGTCAGCCCCAGCATTTT. It is translated as CASSSWGQPQHF. The variable domain in full, completed from reference TRBV5-6 and TRBJ1-5, reads DAGVTQSPTHLIKTRGQQVTLRCSPKSGHDTVSWYQQALGQGPQFIFQYYEEEERQRGNFPDRFSGHQFPNYSSELNVNALLLGDSALYLCASSSWGQPQHFGDGTRLSIL.

The chain couples TRBV6-5 to TRBJ1-2; D gene ambiguous. Germline CDR1 reads MNHEY; CDR2 reads SVGAGI. This CDR3 is built from 14 residues. V gave up 8 bases and J gave up 2 bases, with 15 bases separating them. Here the CDR3 DNA reads TGTGCCAGCTTCTCGGTCTACGGCAACTATGGCTACACCTTC. Protein product: CASFSVYGNYGYTF.

The V call is TRBV5-8, the J call TRBJ1-5; a possible D gene is TRBD1 (6 bases). The CDR3 contains 12 residues. V was cut by 5 bases and J by 9 bases, with 12 bases left in between. Germline-derived CDR1 and CDR2 are SGHTS and YDEGEE. The CDR3 DNA reads as TGTGCCAGCAGTTTACAGGGTTTGCCCCAGCATTTT. Translation: CASSLQGLPQHF.

The chain uses TRBV11-2 and TRBJ2-3; the D is unclear. This CDR3 has 12 amino acids. Trimming took off 1 base at V and 7 bases at J, with 6 bases between the two ends. Germline assignment: CDR1 SGHAT and CDR2 FQNNGV. Here the CDR3 DNA reads TGTGCCAGCAGCTTAGCCGGGTATACGCAGTATTTT. Amino acids: CASSLAGYTQYF.

This chain uses TRBV5-1 with TRBJ1-6; D is ambiguous. Per the germline V gene, CDR1 is SGHRS and CDR2 is YFSETQ. The CDR3 loop spans 13 amino acids. V lost 2 bases and J lost 5, with 5 bases in between. The CDR3 loop reads CASSLTDNSPLHF. In DNA, the CDR3 is TGCGCCAGCAGCTTAACAGATAATTCACCCCTCCACTTT.

The chain has TRBV28 and TRBJ1-2; possible D gene TRBD1, 6 bases. Trimming shortened V by 6 bases and J by 4 bases, and 12 bases separated the two germline ends. CDR3 size: 13 residues. CDR1 MDHEN and CDR2 SYDVKM come from the germline V gene. CDR3 loop: CASRPQGTYGYTF. CDR3 bases: TGTGCCAGCAGGCCTCAGGGGACCTATGGCTACACCTTC.